This TCR beta chain was sequenced during a study of T cells after yellow fever vaccination (dated by TCRdb to the late 2010s). With respect to the entire study: The SMART-Seq v4 Ultra Low Input RNA kit was used to prepare libraries from fractions with low cell numbers. To track T-cell clones before and after primary and booster YFV17D yellow fever vaccination, bulk TCR alpha and beta repertoires were sequenced longitudinally. Two healthy male donors, one aged 18 to 30 and one aged 30 to 40 years, made up the cohort. Blood samples were taken at several timepoints before and after primary and secondary immunization, and bulk PBMC replicates and cell subsets were isolated. Beyond this particular receptor, the publication reports: A small share of clonotypes occurred in both CD4 and CD8 compartments, likely arising from convergent recombination. After the booster, most clones that had expanded after primary vaccination were detected again (approximately 97% of CD4 and about 88% of CD8), suggesting broad maintenance of memory. Computational filtering was required because FACS-sorted repertoires could contain abundant contaminating clonotypes from the bulk population. Compared with the primary T-cell response, the secondary T-cell response was weaker but faster, peaking on day 5 rather than day 15. The study included only a couple of donors, which limits how far the findings can be generalized.

In light of the paper, this sample's treatment or condition label describes: live attenuated yellow fever vaccine strain. Two biological replicates of bulk PBMCs were collected at each blood-draw timepoint. PBMCs were isolated from peripheral blood using a standard Ficoll-Paque protocol. TriZol was used to extract RNA from bulk PBMCs, from CD4 and CD8 fractions, and from dextramer-positive and dextramer-negative fractions. The CDR3 covers 14 residues, taking in both the cysteine and the phenylalanine. Only the CDR3 DNA stays, 42 bases, in frame from base 1. The germline V gene specifies SGHRS as CDR1 and YFSETQ as CDR2. Clipping removes 6 bases from V and 5 bases from J, with 4 as the unmatched junction base count. On this clonotype itself: Its antigen specificity is not known. Per-nucleotide qualities are absent, and no much larger clonotype sits a single base away.

TCR cDNA was synthesized by 5'RACE template switching, through which a universal primer site and unique molecular identifiers were introduced. cDNA synthesis was primed from both the TCR alpha and TCR beta constant segments. Libraries were amplified in two PCR steps, with sample barcodes and sequencing adapters added in the second step. Libraries were sequenced on Illumina HiSeq 2500 (2x100 bp) or NovaSeq (2x150 bp). As for how the authors treated the data: Demultiplexing of reads and collapsing into UMI consensus sequences were performed with MIGEC, and V(D)J alignment was carried out with MiXCR. Vaccine-responding clonotypes were identified with edgeR using replicate PBMC samples, with FDR below 0.01 and a log2 fold change above 5 up to day 15 being required. Each bulk clonotype received a CD4 or CD8 identity based on whether the sequenced CD4 or CD8 repertoire contained that clonotype at higher abundance. TCRdb reprocessing: public reads trimmed at Q25 with fastp, clones called with MiXCR, in-frame beta chains kept. CDR3 protein duplicates are merged, each entry listing the most common genes and DNA. The V and J calls and clone size come from TCRdb's table, not from the authors' own analysis. The sample has 500,000 to 650,000 distinct CDR3 sequences on record, 9% to 15% of them singletons. The top ten constitute 15% of the sample.

The chain was built from TRBV5-1 and TRBJ2-1; 11 of the junction bases match TRBD2. The material was PBMCs, obtained on the day of the yellow fever booster vaccination. This clonotype was obtained from a man in his thirties or forties who received the YFV17D yellow fever vaccine. DNA sequence: TGCGCCAGCACGTTAGCGGGAGGGGACAATGAGCAGTTCTTC. This codes for CASTLAGGDNEQFF.